These 3 T cell receptor beta chains were sequenced from one sample in a study of regulatory T cells in long-lasting Graves disease. Library construction for TCR beta used iRepertoire HTBI primers and Arm-PCR of CDR3 regions. TCRdb reanalysed the multiplex PCR reads using MiXCR and keeps one entry per CDR3 protein. Of around 500,000 distinct CDR3 sequences in the sample, about 16% were seen once. Time point indicated: newly diagnosed GD, antithyroid drugs for less than 3 months. PBMC RNA served as the TCR library source. The same sample was also studied in work on T cells in Graves' hyperthyroidism and ophthalmopathy.

The input for sequencing was peripheral blood mononuclear cells (PBMCs), taken at new diagnosis, from a patient treated with antithyroid drugs. All receptors come from a woman aged 40-60 years with Graves disease.

The rearrangement links TRBV4-2 to TRBJ1-3, with D possibly being TRBD1 (6 bases). The CDR3 contains 19 residues. V was cut by 0 bases and J by 1 base, with 19 bases left in between. From germline, CDR1 is LGHNA and CDR2 YNFKEQ. For the CDR3, the DNA is TGTGCCAGCAGCCAAGAGTGGGCCGGGGGCTCTAGGTCTGGAAACACCATATATTTT. This encodes CASSQEWAGGSRSGNTIYF.

As regards this clonotype: This may arise from a read error, as a much more abundant clone is one base away. The CDR3, as DNA: TGTGCCAGCAGCTTAGGACTCAAGGAAGAACTGTTTTTT. Translation: CASSLGLKEELFF. The chain employs TRBV7-2 and TRBJ1-4; D unresolved. CDR1 SGHTA and CDR2 FQGNSA come from the germline V gene. V was cut by 1 base and J by 12 bases, with 12 bases left in between. The CDR3 contains 13 residues.

This clonotype was picked up many times. The rearrangement links TRBV20-1 to TRBJ2-7; 8 positions agree with TRBD2. This CDR3 is 15 amino acids long. The trim removed 1 base at V and 4 bases at J, leaving 9 bases unmatched. CDR1 and CDR2 from the germline V gene are DFQATT and SNEGSKA (reference sequence). The CDR3 sequence is CSARGSSGAPYEQYF. The CDR3, as DNA: TGCAGTGCTAGAGGTAGTAGCGGGGCGCCTTACGAGCAGTACTTC.